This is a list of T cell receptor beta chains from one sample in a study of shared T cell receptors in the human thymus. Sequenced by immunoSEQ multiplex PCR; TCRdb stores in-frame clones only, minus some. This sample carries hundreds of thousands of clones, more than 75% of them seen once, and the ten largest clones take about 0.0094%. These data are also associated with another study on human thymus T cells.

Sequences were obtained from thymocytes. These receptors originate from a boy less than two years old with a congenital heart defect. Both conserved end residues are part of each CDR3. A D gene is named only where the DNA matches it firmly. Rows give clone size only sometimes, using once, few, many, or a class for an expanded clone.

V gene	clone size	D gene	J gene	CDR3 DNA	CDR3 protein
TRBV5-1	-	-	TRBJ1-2	TGCGCCAGCAGCGACGATAACTACAGGGAAAATTACGGCTACACCTTC	CASSDDNYRENYGYTF
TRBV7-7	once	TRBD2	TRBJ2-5	TGTGCTAGCAGCCGACGGGGGGGGTCTCAAGAGACCCAGTACTTC	CASSRRGGSQETQYF
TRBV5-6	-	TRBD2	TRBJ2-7	TGTGCCAGCAGCCTAGGTGGTATAGCGGGATTGGGCGAGCAGTACTTC	CASSLGGIAGLGEQYF
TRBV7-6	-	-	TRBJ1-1	TGTGCCAGCAGCGTAGACTCAAGGGGTGAAGCTTTCTTT	CASSVDSRGEAFF
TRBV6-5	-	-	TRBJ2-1	TGTGCCAGCAGTCCCCCGGGCCAGGGCTTCGAGCAGTTCTTC	CASSPPGQGFEQFF
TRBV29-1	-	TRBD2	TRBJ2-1	TGCGGCGTCGGACTAGCGGGAGGGCACGATGAGCAGTTCTTC	CGVGLAGGHDEQFF
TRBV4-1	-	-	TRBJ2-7	TGCGCCAGCAGCCAACGGTTACAGGGCTACGAGCAGTACTTC	CASSQRLQGYEQYF
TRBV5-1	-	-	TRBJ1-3	TGCGCCAGCAGCTTGCGTCCAGGGACTGGAAACACCATATATTTT	CASSLRPGTGNTIYF
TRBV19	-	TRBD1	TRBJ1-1	TGTGCCAGTAGTTCCCGTGGGGACAGGTTGAACACTGAAGCTTTCTTT	CASSSRGDRLNTEAFF
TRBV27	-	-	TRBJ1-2	TGTGCCAGCAGTCATAGAAAACTCAAGTCTAACTATGGCTACACCTTC	CASSHRKLKSNYGYTF
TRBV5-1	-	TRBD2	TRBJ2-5	TGCGCCAGCAGCTCCCCGGGACTAGACACGATAGAGACCCAGTACTTC	CASSSPGLDTIETQYF
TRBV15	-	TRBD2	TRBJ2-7	TGTGCCACCAGCAGAGATCGAGTAGCGGGCTACGAGCAGTACTTC	CATSRDRVAGYEQYF
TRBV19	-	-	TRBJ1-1	TGTGCCAGTAGTCCAGGGGTTTCTGAAGCTTTCTTT	CASSPGVSEAFF
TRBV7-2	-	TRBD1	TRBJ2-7	TGTGCCAGCAGTTTTCCTCCCAACAGGGGGACCTACGAGCAGTACTTC	CASSFPPNRGTYEQYF
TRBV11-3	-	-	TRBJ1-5	TGTGCCAGCAGCTTAGATCTTACAGGGCTGAGCAATCAGCCCCAGCATTTT	CASSLDLTGLSNQPQHF
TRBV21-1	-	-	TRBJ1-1	TGTGCCAGCAATCAGGGTCGAGGCACTGAAGCTTTCTTT	CASNQGRGTEAFF
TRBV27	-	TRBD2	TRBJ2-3	TGTGCCAGCAGTTTACAACTAGCGAACGGGACAGATACGCAGTATTTT	CASSLQLANGTDTQYF
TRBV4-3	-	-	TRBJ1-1	TGCGCCAGCAGCCAAGATGAGGGGGCTGAAGCTTTCTTT	CASSQDEGAEAFF
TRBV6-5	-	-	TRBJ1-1	TGTGCCAGCAGTTACTTCCCCCACAGGGATGAAGCTTTCTTT	CASSYFPHRDEAFF
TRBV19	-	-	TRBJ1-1	TGTGCCAGTAGAGGACAGCCTCTGAACACTGAAGCTTTCTTT	CASRGQPLNTEAFF
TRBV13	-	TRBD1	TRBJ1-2	TGTGCCAGCAGCTTCCGGGGACAGGAGAAGGAGGGCTACACCTTC	CASSFRGQEKEGYTF
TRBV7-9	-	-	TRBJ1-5	TGTGCCAGCAGCTTAGCATTGTTTCCTCAGGGAAGCAATCAGCCCCAGCATTTT	CASSLALFPQGSNQPQHF
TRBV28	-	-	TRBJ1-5	TGTGCCAGCAGTTTATCCGTCCAGGGCAATCAGCCCCAGCATTTT	CASSLSVQGNQPQHF
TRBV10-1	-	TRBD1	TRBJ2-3	TGCGCCAGCAGTGAGCCCACCCTCGACAGGGTAAAGGCGGGCACAGATACGCAGTATTTT	CASSEPTLDRVKAGTDTQYF
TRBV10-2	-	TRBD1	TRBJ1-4	TGCGCCAGCAGGAGGGACAGAATTCATGAAAAACTGTTTTTT	CASRRDRIHEKLFF
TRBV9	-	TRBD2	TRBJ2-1	TGTGCCAGCAGCGCGGGACTAGCGGGAGGAGAGAGCTCCTACAATGAGCAGTTCTTC	CASSAGLAGGESSYNEQFF
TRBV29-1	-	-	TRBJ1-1	TGCAGCGTTGCCAGGGGGAACACTGAAGCTTTCTTT	CSVARGNTEAFF
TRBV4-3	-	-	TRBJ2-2	TGCGCCAGCAGCCAAGGTAGGGAGAAGACCGGGGAGCTGTTTTTT	CASSQGREKTGELFF
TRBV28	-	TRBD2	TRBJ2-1	TGTGCCAGCAGTTCACCCAAGGCCCAACTAGCGGGAGAATACAATGAGCAGTTCTTC	CASSSPKAQLAGEYNEQFF
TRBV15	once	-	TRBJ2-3	TGTGCCACCAGAGGCGCGACAAACAGCACAGATACGCAGTATTTT	CATRGATNSTDTQYF
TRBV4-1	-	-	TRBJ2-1	TGCGCCAGCAGCCAAGGTGTTTCGGTCGGTTACAATGAGCAGTTCTTC	CASSQGVSVGYNEQFF
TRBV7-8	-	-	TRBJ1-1	TGTGCCAGCAGCTTAGTGGTTGAGGGCAGGGAAGCTTTCTTT	CASSLVVEGREAFF
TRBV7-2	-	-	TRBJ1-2	TGTGCCAGCAGCGGAAGGACAGCAAACTATGGCTACACCTTC	CASSGRTANYGYTF
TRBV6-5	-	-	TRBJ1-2	TGTGCCAGCAGAGGGCAGGGCCCTAACTATGGCTACACCTTC	CASRGQGPNYGYTF
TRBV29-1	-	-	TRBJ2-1	TGCAGCGTCGTGGCCACAGGGTTTGAGCAGTTCTTC	CSVVATGFEQFF
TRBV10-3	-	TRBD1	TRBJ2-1	TGTGCCACGGCACAGGGGGGCGATTACAATGAGCAGTTCTTC	CATAQGGDYNEQFF